The 12 T cell receptor beta chains given below trace back to one sample, sequenced in a study of blood T cell repertoires in COVID-19. Measured with immunoSEQ multiplex PCR; TCRdb has only the in-frame clones, and not every one. The sample records roughly 120,000 clones, more than 60% being singletons. Sequenced sample: peripheral blood. The receptors derive from a middle-aged man with acute or convalescent COVID-19.

The genes are TRBV6-5 and TRBJ2-6, with TRBD2 matching over 7 bases. The CDR3 spans 16 residues. V dropped 4 bases and J dropped 2; count of bases not matched to a gene: 5. Germline V lookup: CDR1 MNHEY, CDR2 SVGAGI. CDR3 nucleotide sequence: TGTGCCAGCAGTTCGGGAGGAGAGGCTGGGGCCAACGTCCTGACTTTC. Translated, it gives CASSSGGEAGANVLTF.

The chain joins TRBV27 to TRBJ1-1; possible D gene TRBD1, 6 bases. Looked up from germline, CDR1 is MNHEY and CDR2 is SMNVEV (reference sequence). This CDR3 spans 14 amino acids. V dropped 6 bases and J dropped 6 bases, with 17 bases sitting between them. CDR3 DNA: TGTGCCAGCAGACAGGGTACGACAAGCGCTGAAGCTTTCTTT. Its translation: CASRQGTTSAEAFF.

This chain connects TRBV5-1 to TRBJ2-3; TRBD1 aligns across 8 bases. CDR3 length: 16 residues. CDR1 and CDR2 (germline): SGHRS, YFSETQ. The J segment lost 3 bases and the V segment lost 3 bases, leaving 9 bases of the junction unmatched. In nucleotides, the CDR3 is TGCGCCAGCAGCTACAACGGACAGGGCGATACAGATACGCAGTATTTT. Translation: CASSYNGQGDTDTQYF. The variable domain in full, with the rest retrieved from reference TRBV5-1 and TRBJ2-3, is KAGVTQTPRYLIKTRGQQVTLSCSPISGHRSVSWYQQTPGQGLQFLFEYFSETQRNKGNFPGRFSGRQFSNSRSEMNVSTLELGDSALYLCASSYNGQGDTDTQYFGPGTRLTVL.

This chain's CDR3 is CASSQLRLANNEQFF. The CDR3, as DNA: TGTGCCAGCAGCCAATTAAGGCTAGCGAACAATGAGCAGTTCTTC. The chain links TRBV3-1 (or the pseudogene TRBV3-2) to TRBJ2-1; D perhaps matches TRBD2 (6 bases). The V gene lost 2 bases and the J gene lost 5 bases, with 13 bases spanning the gap. Germline CDR1 reads LGHDT; CDR2 reads YNNKEL (reference sequence). The CDR3 spans 15 residues.

This clone came up a few times. The chain recombines TRBV30 with TRBJ1-2, with D perhaps TRBD1 (6 bases). Germline CDR1 and CDR2: GTSNPN and SVGIG (reference sequence). The CDR3 spans 15 residues. The V and J ends lost 3 bases and 4 bases respectively, with 18 bases between them. CDR3 coding DNA: TGTGCCTGGAGGAGTAAGGGGGTTCGGCGCTATGGCTACACCTTC. The encoded protein is CAWRSKGVRRYGYTF.

The chain recombines TRBV7-9 with TRBJ1-5; 9 nucleotides match TRBD1. In germline, CDR1 is SEHNR, CDR2 FQNEAQ (reference sequence). V gave up 5 bases and J gave up 2 bases; unmatched junction bases: 7. CDR3 length equals 16 residues. The CDR3 is CASSEGTGRGNQPQHF. The CDR3 DNA reads TGTGCCAGCAGCGAGGGGACAGGGCGCGGCAATCAGCCCCAGCATTTT.

The rearrangement joins TRBV10-3 to TRBJ2-2; possible D gene TRBD1, 8 bases. Trimming left V 7 bases short and J 4 bases short, with 19 bases between. CDR3 length: 16 residues. Germline CDR1 and CDR2: ENHRY and SYGVKD. CDR3 bases: TGTGCCATCACCGCGGGGGCAGGGGGCAGCACCGGGGAGCTGTTTTTT. Protein product: CAITAGAGGSTGELFF.

The chain has TRBV28 and TRBJ1-1; D call uncertain. Germline-derived CDR1 and CDR2 are MDHEN and SYDVKM. Trimming took 6 bases from V and 7 from J, leaving 21 bases between them. The CDR3 consists of 15 residues. In DNA form, the CDR3 reads TGTGCCAGCAGAACCTCGGCGGGTGGCTTAGGTGAAGCTTTCTTT. Translated: CASRTSAGGLGEAFF.

The genes are TRBV7-7 and TRBJ2-2; D uncertain. There are 14 residues in the CDR3. Looked up from germline, CDR1 is SSHAT and CDR2 is FNYEAQ (reference sequence). The ends were cut back, 1 base at V and 2 bases at J, with 5 bases in the middle. CDR3 sequence: CASSLDPNTGELFF. Written as DNA, the CDR3 is TGTGCCAGCAGCTTAGATCCAAACACCGGGGAGCTGTTTTTT.

This sequence joins TRBV3-1 (or the pseudogene TRBV3-2) and TRBJ1-1; 7 bases match TRBD1. CDR1 and CDR2 (germline): LGHDT, YNNKEL (reference sequence). The CDR3 contains 14 residues. After removal of 5 bases from V and 1 base from J, the junction contained 4 bases not matched to a gene. CDR3 amino acids: CASSYNRGNTEAFF. The CDR3 DNA is TGTGCCAGCAGCTATAACAGGGGGAACACTGAAGCTTTCTTT.

The sample holds one count of this clone. The chain combines TRBV7-9 with TRBJ2-1; 9 nucleotides align to TRBD2. The CDR3 loop spans 19 amino acids. The V segment lost 3 bases and the J segment 0 bases; nucleotides outside the gene matches: 12. Per germline, CDR1 SEHNR and CDR2 FQNEAQ (reference sequence). DNA for the CDR3: TGTGCCAGCAGCTTCCGGCGACTAGCGGATCAGAGCTCCTACAATGAGCAGTTCTTC. It encodes CASSFRRLADQSSYNEQFF.

The chain links TRBV5-4 to TRBJ1-4, with D unclear. The CDR3 extends over 14 amino acids. V lost 3 bases to trimming and J lost 8 bases, with 14 bases between them. Germline V gene sequence: CDR1 SGHNT, CDR2 YYREEE (reference sequence). The CDR3 loop is CASSSHLLSEKLFF. DNA for the CDR3: TGTGCCAGCAGCTCCCACTTGTTGAGCGAAAAACTGTTTTTT.